This T cell receptor beta chain originates from a study of T-cell memory formation after mild COVID-19. About the study: TCR clusters mostly belonged to single donors. Study-level results: Among CD4+ contracting clones, most were CM and EM, and CD8+ ones EMRA. Day 15 to 85 contracting clones showed balanced CD4/CD8; later expanders leaned CD4+.

Trimming pared 0 bases from V and 5 bases from J, leaving 2 bases between. Germline V gives CDR1 MNHNY, CDR2 SVGAGI (reference sequence). The CDR3 runs to 11 residues. In the case of this clonotype: The antigen remains unidentified.

Constant-segment primers were used for 5'RACE, and the resulting TCR alpha and TCR beta cDNA libraries carried sample barcodes and UMIs. One entry per CDR3 protein results from TCRdb running MiXCR on the 5' RACE reads. The sample holds some 120,000 distinct CDR3 sequences, approximately 5.9% seen once. This chain joins TRBV6-6 and TRBJ2-7; D is unresolved. This clonotype was sampled from an adult woman who had mild COVID-19 (a few samples of this study predate the infection). Cell type and time point are not known. Sequenced input: PBMCs or a T cell subset sorted from them (not recorded which). This CDR3 reads CASSYSNEQYF. The CDR3 region has the DNA TGTGCCAGCAGTTACTCGAACGAGCAGTACTTC.